Below are 23 T cell receptor beta chains sequenced from a single sample in a study of T cell responses to AZD1222 COVID-19 vaccine. Repertoires were generated with immunoSEQ multiplex PCR, while TCRdb's copy carries only in-frame clones and drops some. The sample comprises some 150,000 clones, more than 80% of which are singletons, and more than 3% rests with the top ten. The sample in question was peripheral blood, obtained 28 days after the second AZD1222 dose. The origin of the receptors is an adult who received the AZD1222 COVID-19 vaccine.

The chain couples TRBV7-8 to TRBJ2-7; unclear D gene. The CDR3 loop spans 13 amino acids. The V gene lost 5 bases and the J gene lost 1 base, with 9 bases spanning the gap. The germline V gene has CDR1 SGHVS and CDR2 FQNEAQ. CDR3 sequence reads: CASSPPESYEQYF. DNA of the CDR3: TGTGCCAGCAGCCCCCCGGAGTCCTACGAGCAGTACTTC.

The chain carries TRBV7-9 and TRBJ1-4; the D gene is possibly TRBD1 (5 bases). The CDR3 has 16 amino acids. Germline values: CDR1 SEHNR, CDR2 FQNEAQ (reference sequence). V lost 1 base to trimming and J lost 4 bases, with 13 bases between them. The CDR3: CASSLETGRSNEKLFF. The CDR3 DNA reads TGTGCCAGCAGCTTAGAGACGGGACGGAGTAATGAAAAACTGTTTTTT.

The V and J genes are TRBV5-6 and TRBJ2-6, with a tentative D call TRBD1 (6 bases). With 4 bases removed from V and 3 bases from J, the gap between germline ends came to 14 bases. CDR3 length: 16 amino acids. In germline, CDR1 is SGHDT, CDR2 YYEEEE. In DNA form, the CDR3 reads TGTGCCAGCAGCGCTGGCCGGACAGTTGGGGCCAACGTCCTGACTTTC. It yields the protein CASSAGRTVGANVLTF.

The genes are TRBV5-6 and TRBJ1-2; 8 nucleotides match TRBD1. The V gene's germline CDR1 is SGHDT and CDR2 YYEEEE. The ends lost 4 bases at V and 4 bases at J; junction bases unmatched: 12. The length of the CDR3 is 16 residues. DNA of the CDR3: TGTGCCAGCAGCCTGGGCCAGGGGGCGCGGAGCTATGGCTACACCTTC. This codes for CASSLGQGARSYGYTF.

The rearrangement uses TRBV18 and TRBJ2-5; D ambiguous. Deletions cut 2 bases from V and 5 bases from J, with 3 bases between. This CDR3 has 11 amino acids. Looked up from germline, CDR1 is KGHSH and CDR2 is LQKENI. Here the CDR3 reads CASSPAETQYF. CDR3 DNA: TGTGCCAGCTCACCAGCGGAGACCCAGTACTTC. The whole variable domain, remainder taken from reference TRBV18 and TRBJ2-5, is NAGVMQNPRHLVRRRGQEARLRCSPMKGHSHVYWYRQLPEEGLKFMVYLQKENIIDESGMPKERFSAEFPKEGPSILRIQQVVRGDSAAYFCASSPAETQYFGPGTRLLVL.

The chain employs TRBV18 and TRBJ2-3, with D tentatively TRBD1 (5 bases). V gave up 4 bases and J gave up 4 bases, with 9 bases separating them. The CDR3 is 13 amino acids. Per the germline V gene, CDR1 is KGHSH and CDR2 is LQKENI. The CDR3 here is CASSQGMADTQYF. The CDR3 DNA sequence: TGTGCCAGCTCACAGGGGATGGCAGATACGCAGTATTTT.

This clone came up a few times. V gene TRBV7-8 combines with J gene TRBJ1-2; the D is unclear. Germline V gives CDR1 SGHVS, CDR2 FQNEAQ. The V end lost 1 base, the J end lost 2 bases, and 11 bases lay between the germline ends. This CDR3 is 15 amino acids long. CDR3 sequence: CASSLGLGQNYGYTF. The CDR3 DNA follows: TGTGCCAGCAGCTTAGGGCTGGGCCAGAACTATGGCTACACCTTC.

The chain links TRBV3-1 (or the pseudogene TRBV3-2) to TRBJ1-2; 8 bases match TRBD1. This CDR3 is 14 amino acids long. Per the germline V gene, CDR1 is LGHDT and CDR2 is YNNKEL (reference sequence). V dropped 1 base and J dropped 2; count of bases not matched to a gene: 0. The CDR3 loop is CASSQGTGNYGYTF. CDR3 in DNA: TGTGCCAGCAGCCAAGGGACAGGGAACTATGGCTACACCTTC.

Only a few counts were recorded for this clone. The V call is TRBV14, the J call TRBJ1-4; TRBD1 matches 9 bases. With V trimmed by 5 bases and J by 8 bases, 9 bases remained unmatched. This CDR3 has 15 residues. Germline values: CDR1 SGHDN, CDR2 FVKESK. The CDR3 loop reads CASSSAGTGREKLFF. CDR3 nucleotides: TGTGCCAGCAGCTCTGCCGGGACAGGGCGGGAAAAACTGTTTTTT.

The J gene is TRBJ1-5, the V gene TRBV6-1; no clear D. V was pared by 3 bases and J by 1 base, with 4 bases between. The germline gives CDR1 MNHNS, CDR2 SASEGT. CDR3 length equals 13 residues. The chain's CDR3 is CASSDQSNQPQHF. In DNA, the CDR3 is TGTGCCAGCAGTGATCAAAGCAATCAGCCCCAGCATTTT.

V gene TRBV3-1 (or the pseudogene TRBV3-2) combines with J gene TRBJ1-5; D unresolved. This CDR3 has 16 residues. CDR1 and CDR2 (germline): LGHDT, YNNKEL (reference sequence). Trimming took off 0 bases at V and 2 bases at J, with 11 bases between the two ends. The chain's CDR3 is CASSQEGGMGNQPQHF. CDR3 DNA: TGTGCCAGCAGCCAAGAGGGTGGGATGGGCAATCAGCCCCAGCATTTT.

V gene TRBV18 combines with J gene TRBJ1-2; no clear D. This CDR3 has 14 amino acids. The V end was cut by 4 bases, the J end by 8 bases, with 17 bases between. Per the germline V gene, CDR1 is KGHSH and CDR2 is LQKENI. CDR3 protein: CASSLPGPYGGYTF. CDR3 nucleotide sequence: TGTGCCAGCTCACTCCCCGGGCCCTACGGCGGCTACACCTTC.

The chain employs TRBV30 and TRBJ2-7, with 9 bases fitting TRBD1. CDR3 length: 15 amino acids. Germline V lookup: CDR1 GTSNPN, CDR2 SVGIG (reference sequence). Trimming at V came to 8 bases and at J to 6 bases, leaving 17 bases not matched to a gene. In DNA form, the CDR3 reads TGTGCCGGCGCATTTCAACAGGGGGCGCTGGCCGAGCAGTACTTC. Encoded protein: CAGAFQQGALAEQYF.

This clone was recorded only once. The V call is TRBV21-1, the J call TRBJ2-7; the table's D gene call, TRBD1, was not cross checked with the DNA. TRBV21-1 is reported as a pseudogene. There are 11 residues in the CDR3. CDR3 bases: TGTGCCAGCAGATGGGCTCGAGAGCAGTACTTC. The encoded protein is CASRWAREQYF.

V and J are TRBV10-3 and TRBJ1-1; D possibly corresponds to TRBD1 (5 bases). CDR1 is ENHRY and CDR2 is SYGVKD in the germline V gene. The CDR3 extends over 17 amino acids. The V end was cut by 2 bases, the J end by 2 bases, with 18 bases between. In nucleotides, the CDR3 is TGTGCCATCAGTGAGCCGCCTAAGAGGGACGGCAACACTGAAGCTTTCTTT. It yields the protein CAISEPPKRDGNTEAFF.

This CDR3 reads CASSFARDGEQFF. The CDR3 bases are TGCGCCAGCAGCTTTGCGCGGGACGGTGAGCAGTTCTTC. The gene calls are TRBV10-2 and TRBJ2-1, with a tentative D call TRBD2 (6 bases). The CDR3 runs to 13 residues. CDR1 and CDR2 from the germline V gene are WSHSY and SAAADI. V was pared by 6 bases and J by 9 bases, with 15 bases between.

Details on this clone: The sample contains more than one DNA sequence encoding this CDR3. V usage is TRBV19 and J usage is TRBJ1-1; D ambiguous. CDR1 is LNHDA and CDR2 is SQIVND in the germline V gene (reference sequence). The length of the CDR3 is 11 residues. Trimming shortened V by 1 base and J by 8 bases, and 5 bases separated the two germline ends. In DNA, the CDR3 is TGTGCCAGTAGTATAGGGACGGAAGCTTTCTTT. This gives the protein CASSIGTEAFF.

This sequence joins TRBV11-2 and TRBJ2-5; D perhaps matches TRBD2 (6 bases). Germline CDR1 and CDR2: SGHAT and FQNNGV. Trimming cost V 5 bases and J 7 bases, with 14 bases left between them. This CDR3 has 13 residues. The CDR3 coding sequence is TGTGCCAGCAGCGGAGGGACTGGCGGGACCCAGTACTTC. As protein: CASSGGTGGTQYF.

The V and J genes are TRBV10-3 and TRBJ1-1, with D perhaps TRBD1 (5 bases). The CDR3 contains 12 residues. Germline V gives CDR1 ENHRY, CDR2 SYGVKD. Between the trimmed V and J ends, which lost 10 bases and 1 base, there was a span of 10 bases. This CDR3 reads CASTQENTEAFF. Here the CDR3 DNA reads TGTGCCAGCACACAGGAGAACACTGAAGCTTTCTTT.

This chain uses TRBV30 with TRBJ1-1, with a possible D match to TRBD1 (5 bases). The CDR3 totals 13 residues. CDR1 is GTSNPN, CDR2 SVGIG, per germline (reference sequence). The V gene lost 4 bases and the J gene lost 4 bases, with 13 bases spanning the gap. As DNA, the CDR3 is TGTGCCTGGACCCAAACAGGACCCACTGAAGCTTTCTTT. Amino acids: CAWTQTGPTEAFF.

The chain joins TRBV2 to TRBJ1-5; D remains ambiguous. Germline CDR1 and CDR2: SNHLY and FYNNEI. Trimming left V 6 bases short and J 0 bases short, with 12 bases between. This CDR3 spans 15 amino acids. The CDR3 reads CASRVTTASNQPQHF. For the CDR3, the DNA is TGTGCCAGCAGGGTTACCACAGCTAGCAATCAGCCCCAGCATTTT.

V gene TRBV24-1 combines with J gene TRBJ2-2; D is possibly TRBD1 (5 bases). CDR3 size: 13 residues. The germline V and J ends were trimmed by 2 bases and 6 bases, with 6 bases remaining between them. CDR1 is KGHDR, CDR2 SFDVKD, per germline. CDR3 protein: CATSDWGAGELFF. CDR3 DNA sequence: TGTGCCACCAGTGATTGGGGCGCCGGGGAGCTGTTTTTT.

This clone was picked up a small number of times. The CDR3 region has the DNA TGTGCCAGCAGTTACGTCGGGACAGGGGGATCCTACGAGCAGTACTTC. Translation: CASSYVGTGGSYEQYF. This sequence joins TRBV6-5 and TRBJ2-7; 11 positions match TRBD1. Germline V CDR1 and CDR2: MNHEY, SVGAGI. V was clipped by 2 bases and J by 1 base; unmatched bases: 4. This CDR3 has 16 amino acids.